In its sample, the clone carrying this T cell receptor beta chain was seen many times. Antigen unknown. Time point here: sample taken at primary tumor resection. The donors, 70 to 80 patients with untreated early-stage non-small cell lung cancer, provided the samples. Germline-derived CDR1 and CDR2 are LGHDT and YNNKEL (reference sequence). V trimming: 4 bases; J trimming: 6 bases; junction bases outside the gene matches: 7. The CDR3 is made up of 15 amino acids. The data were taken from a study of spatial heterogeneity in lung cancer. Points from the study as a whole: It was found that expanded intratumoral alpha and beta TCR counts tracked tumor mutation counts.

Every cDNA TCR molecule received its own unique molecular identifier. TCRdb reanalysed the 5' RACE reads using MiXCR and keeps one entry per CDR3 protein. The sample consists of 8,000 to 9,500 distinct CDR3 sequences, about 2.7% of them appearing once. The source is a male donor with early-stage non-small cell lung cancer. Material: lung tumor tissue, obtained at surgery. This rearrangement joins TRBV3-1 to TRBJ2-3, with TRBD1 identical over 10 bases. Written as DNA, the CDR3 is TGTGCCAGCAGCCCCTCCGGGACAGGGGCCGATACGCAGTATTTT. Protein sequence: CASSPSGTGADTQYF.